Below are 28 T cell receptor beta chains sequenced from a single sample in a study of blood T cells in healthy people across ages. Using a J-beta primer mix together with a sample-barcoded 5' primer, a second PCR was run for about 6 to 11 cycles. TCRdb passed the 5' RACE reads through MiXCR, listing each CDR3 protein once. The data hold approximately 780,000 distinct CDR3 sequences, with 20% to 30% observed a single time. The sample also formed part of further work on T cells of mothers and their children.

The sample consisted of blood. These receptors were obtained from a boy aged 10-17 years in good health.

The gene calls are TRBV4-1 and TRBJ1-1; D unclear. V lost 0 bases, J lost 9 bases, and 17 bases lay in between. Germline V gene sequence: CDR1 MGHRA, CDR2 YSYEKL. The CDR3 is made up of 15 amino acids. CDR3 region: CASSQDAPGSRKAFF. The DNA for the CDR3 is TGCGCCAGCAGCCAAGATGCGCCGGGCAGCAGAAAAGCTTTCTTT.

This clonotype was detected a few times. V gene TRBV12-3 or TRBV12-4 combines with J gene TRBJ1-4; 7 bases fit TRBD1. This CDR3 region has 16 residues. V dropped 3 bases and J dropped 4; count of bases not matched to a gene: 8. In DNA form, the CDR3 reads TGTGCCAGCAGTTTTCGGGCAGGGGGTGGTAATGAAAAACTGTTTTTT. This gives the protein CASSFRAGGGNEKLFF.

This chain connects TRBV28 to TRBJ1-6; 8 bases fit TRBD1. Per the germline V gene, CDR1 is MDHEN and CDR2 is SYDVKM. The CDR3 is made up of 15 amino acids. The J segment lost 7 bases and the V segment lost 6 bases, leaving 8 bases of the junction unmatched. For the CDR3, the DNA is TGTGCCAGCAGGACAGGGGACGCCTGGAATTCACCCCTCCACTTT. Translation gives CASRTGDAWNSPLHF.

The chain employs TRBV15 and TRBJ2-1, with 7 nucleotides matching TRBD1. There are 15 residues in the CDR3. CDR1 is LNHNV, CDR2 YYDKDF, per germline (reference sequence). J was trimmed by 9 bases and V by 1 base; bases with no gene match: 9. The CDR3 region has the DNA TGTGCCACCAGCAGAGCTGGACAGGCCCTTCGTGAGCAGTTCTTC. This encodes CATSRAGQALREQFF.

In its sample, this clonotype was seen once. This rearrangement joins TRBV29-1 to TRBJ2-1, with 7 nucleotides matching TRBD1. The assigned J gene may be wrong: the sequence end matches TRBJ2-7 better. Germline-derived CDR1 and CDR2 are SQVTM and ANQGSEA. CDR3 length: 14 amino acids. CDR3 nucleotide sequence: TGCAGCGTTGAAGGGACAGGACCGGCTTACGAGCAGTACTTC. As protein: CSVEGTGPAYEQYF.

This chain connects TRBV6-5 to TRBJ2-3; perhaps TRBD2 as D (5 bases). The germline V and J ends were trimmed by 6 bases and 4 bases, with 14 bases remaining between them. CDR1 and CDR2 (germline): MNHEY, SVGAGI. This CDR3 spans 14 amino acids. CDR3 coding DNA: TGTGCCAGCAGCTCGGACTCTGGAGCAGATACGCAGTATTTT. Translated, it gives CASSSDSGADTQYF.

Only a few counts were recorded for this clonotype. J is TRBJ2-1 and V is TRBV6-5, with 7 bases matching TRBD1. The J call may be wrong; the DNA end is better matched by TRBJ2-5. There are 13 residues in the CDR3. The V gene's germline CDR1 is MNHEY and CDR2 SVGAGI. CDR3 bases: TGTGCCAGCAGGAAGACAGGGCTGGAGACCCAGTACTTC. Encoded protein: CASRKTGLETQYF.

In this sample, this clonotype turned up a few times. The CDR3 region is CAIRGAYNSPLHF. Written as DNA, the CDR3 is TGTGCCATCAGGGGAGCCTATAATTCACCCCTCCACTTT. The chain links TRBV10-3 to TRBJ1-6; D remains ambiguous. This CDR3 is built from 13 residues. The germline V gene encodes CDR1 ENHRY and CDR2 SYGVKD. V dropped 6 bases and J dropped 2 bases, with 5 bases sitting between them.

V and J are TRBV29-1 and TRBJ2-7; 12 nucleotides line up with TRBD1. This CDR3 spans 14 amino acids. The germline CDR1 and CDR2 sequences are SQVTM and ANQGSEA. V trimming: 4 bases; J trimming: 6 bases; junction bases outside the gene matches: 7. Here the CDR3 reads CSVGRDRGLAEQYF. The CDR3 DNA follows: TGCAGCGTTGGTCGGGACAGGGGGCTGGCCGAGCAGTACTTC.

The table lists this clonotype with many counts. The chain joins TRBV29-1 to TRBJ1-2, with a weak D call TRBD1 (6 bases). The germline V gene encodes CDR1 SQVTM and CDR2 ANQGSEA. The CDR3 totals 11 residues. Trimming pared 7 bases from V and 6 bases from J, leaving 12 bases between. The CDR3 here is CSGGQSHGYTF. The CDR3 DNA reads TGCAGCGGGGGGCAGAGCCATGGCTACACCTTC.

V and J are TRBV12-3 or TRBV12-4 and TRBJ1-4; 7 nucleotides align to TRBD1. Losses at the gene ends were 9 bases for V and 8 bases for J; bases not matched to a gene: 6. This CDR3 spans 12 amino acids. CDR3 in DNA: TGTGCCAGTGGACAGGAAGAGGAAAAACTGTTTTTT. Encoded protein: CASGQEEEKLFF.

CDR3 DNA sequence: TGCAGCGTTGTAAGACTTACGAGCTCCTACAATGAGCAGTTCTTC. This sequence encodes CSVVRLTSSYNEQFF. The rearrangement links TRBV29-1 to TRBJ2-1, with D unresolved. The CDR3 totals 15 residues. Per the germline V gene, CDR1 is SQVTM and CDR2 is ANQGSEA. Between the trimmed V and J ends, which lost 4 bases and 0 bases, there was a span of 13 bases.

This clonotype appeared a few times. The chain carries TRBV5-1 and TRBJ2-1; the D gene is possibly TRBD2 (5 bases). The CDR3 consists of 17 residues. Trimming left V 3 bases short and J 0 bases short, with 16 bases between. CDR1 and CDR2 (germline): SGHRS, YFSETQ. In nucleotides, the CDR3 is TGCGCCAGCAGCTGGGCCCCGGGTGGGAGCTCCTACAATGAGCAGTTCTTC. This codes for CASSWAPGGSSYNEQFF.

This clonotype has a handful of counts. The CDR3 region is CASSPRLADYNEQFF. The CDR3 DNA reads TGTGCCAGCAGCCCTCGGCTAGCGGACTACAATGAGCAGTTCTTC. This chain joins TRBV7-3 and TRBJ2-1; 7 nucleotides agree with TRBD2. The CDR3 covers 15 residues. Germline CDR1 and CDR2: SGHTA and FQGTGA. V shed 5 bases and J 3 bases; nucleotides not matched to a gene: 7.

This clonotype was seen a handful of times. This chain links TRBV6-5 with TRBJ2-3; perhaps D is TRBD1 or TRBD2 (5 bases each). Trimming took off 0 bases at V and 4 bases at J, with 11 bases between the two ends. CDR3 length: 15 amino acids. Germline assignment: CDR1 MNHEY and CDR2 SVGAGI. DNA of the CDR3: TGTGCCAGCAGTTACTCTTGGGGGAGCCCAGATACGCAGTATTTT. Its protein product is CASSYSWGSPDTQYF.

This clonotype was observed a handful of times. The chain is built from TRBV24-1 and TRBJ1-3, with D tentatively TRBD1 (5 bases). V was clipped by 2 bases and J by 2 bases, with 12 bases between them. CDR1 is KGHDR and CDR2 is SFDVKD in the germline V gene. This CDR3 has 16 amino acids. CDR3 region: CATSDSRDGPGNTIYF. As DNA, the CDR3 is TGTGCCACCAGTGATTCCCGGGACGGACCTGGAAACACCATATATTTT.

Notes on this clonotype: At one end the junction does not follow the germline gene, possibly because of a read error. The CDR3 coding sequence is TGTGCCAGCAGCTTAAATGGCGGTGACGGGGGGCTGTTTTTT. This codes for CASSLNGGDGGLFF. The rearrangement joins TRBV7-3 to TRBJ2-2, with a weak D call TRBD2 (6 bases). Germline V gene lookup returns CDR1 SGHTA and CDR2 FQGTGA. There are 14 residues in the CDR3.

J is TRBJ2-7 and V is TRBV11-2, with D possibly being TRBD1 or TRBD2 (6 bases each). The germline CDR1 and CDR2 sequences are SGHAT and FQNNGV. This CDR3 is 16 amino acids long. V was clipped by 0 bases and J by 4 bases, with 16 bases between them. The CDR3 loop is CASSLEEGVLSYEQYF. Written as DNA, the CDR3 is TGTGCCAGCAGCTTAGAGGAGGGGGTCCTTTCTTACGAGCAGTACTTC. Drawing the rest from reference TRBV11-2 and TRBJ2-7, the complete variable domain is EAGVAQSPRYKIIEKRQSVAFWCNPISGHATLYWYQQILGQGPKLLIQFQNNGVVDDSQLPKDRFSAERLKGVDSTLKIQPAKLEDSAVYLCASSLEEGVLSYEQYFGPGTRLTVT.

The chain combines TRBV30 with TRBJ2-5; D gene unclear. V lost 1 base and J lost 5, with 11 bases in between. The CDR3 loop spans 13 amino acids. CDR1 GTSNPN and CDR2 SVGIG come from the germline V gene (reference sequence). DNA of the CDR3: TGTGCCTGGAGTGATCTTGGGGTTGAGACCCAGTACTTC. Translation: CAWSDLGVETQYF.

This clonotype was seen once. The chain carries TRBV2 and TRBJ2-2; D gene ambiguous. Trimming cost V 5 bases and J 6 bases, with 7 bases left between them. This CDR3 contains 12 residues. The V gene's germline CDR1 is SNHLY and CDR2 FYNNEI. The chain's CDR3 is CASSRRPGELFF. The CDR3 nucleotides are TGTGCCAGCAGTCGCCGGCCCGGGGAGCTGTTTTTT. Full variable domain (rest looked up from reference TRBV2 and TRBJ2-2): EPEVTQTPSHQVTQMGQEVILRCVPISNHLYFYWYRQILGQKVEFLVSFYNNEISEKSEIFDDQFSVERPDGSNFTLKIRSTKLEDSAMYFCASSRRPGELFFGEGSRLTVL.

The chain joins TRBV6-2 or TRBV6-3 to TRBJ1-5, with 9 bases matching TRBD1. The ends lost 4 bases at V and 7 bases at J; junction bases unmatched: 8. Germline-derived CDR1 and CDR2 are MNHEY and SVGEGT. The CDR3 length is 15 residues. CDR3 in DNA: TGTGCCAGCAGTTCCACAGGGGGCCCCGGGCAGCCCCAGCATTTT. Encoded protein: CASSSTGGPGQPQHF.

The V call is TRBV2, the J call TRBJ2-1, with D maybe TRBD1 (5 bases). The germline CDR1 and CDR2 sequences are SNHLY and FYNNEI. Trimming left V 4 bases short and J 0 bases short, with 10 bases between. The CDR3 runs to 15 residues. The CDR3 sequence: CASSGGFTSYNEQFF. The CDR3 region has the DNA TGTGCCAGCAGTGGGGGCTTTACCTCCTACAATGAGCAGTTCTTC.

This clonotype has just a few counts. V gene TRBV11-2 combines with J gene TRBJ1-2, with 7 bases lining up with TRBD1. Per the germline V gene, CDR1 is SGHAT and CDR2 is FQNNGV. J gave up 4 bases and V 4 bases, and 6 bases lay outside the gene matches. This CDR3 is 14 amino acids long. CDR3: CASSSPRGFYGYTF. In DNA, the CDR3 is TGTGCCAGCAGCTCTCCCAGGGGGTTCTATGGCTACACCTTC. The full variable domain, completed using reference TRBV11-2 and TRBJ1-2, is EAGVAQSPRYKIIEKRQSVAFWCNPISGHATLYWYQQILGQGPKLLIQFQNNGVVDDSQLPKDRFSAERLKGVDSTLKIQPAKLEDSAVYLCASSSPRGFYGYTFGSGTRLTVV.

The J gene is TRBJ2-7, the V gene TRBV5-1; the D gene is possibly TRBD2 (6 bases). CDR1 and CDR2 from the germline V gene are SGHRS and YFSETQ. There are 15 residues in the CDR3. V lost 0 bases, J lost 1 base, and 11 bases lay in between. CDR3 loop: CASSLVAGQSYEQYF. The DNA for the CDR3 is TGCGCCAGCAGCTTGGTGGCGGGGCAATCCTACGAGCAGTACTTC.

The V call is TRBV5-1, the J call TRBJ2-2; 12 nucleotides agree with TRBD2. The CDR3 has 18 residues. J lost 0 bases, V lost 1 base, and 4 bases had no gene match. Germline CDR1 reads SGHRS; CDR2 reads YFSETQ. Here the CDR3 reads CASSLTSGGSANTGELFF. CDR3 in DNA: TGCGCCAGCAGCTTGACTAGCGGGGGGTCCGCGAACACCGGGGAGCTGTTTTTT.

This clonotype was observed many times. Here the CDR3 DNA reads TGTGCCACCAGCAGAATGGGGAGCACAGATACGCAGTATTTT. This translates into CATSRMGSTDTQYF. The V gene is TRBV15, the J gene TRBJ2-3; no firm D call. Germline CDR1 and CDR2: LNHNV and YYDKDF (reference sequence). This CDR3 region has 14 residues. V was trimmed by 2 bases and J by 0 bases, leaving 6 bases between them.

V is TRBV10-3 and J is TRBJ2-1; D gene ambiguous. Germline CDR1 reads ENHRY; CDR2 reads SYGVKD. V shed 0 bases and J shed 8 bases, with 8 bases lying between them. CDR3 size: 13 residues. CDR3 bases: TGTGCCATCAGTGAGTCTAGAATTGATGAGCAGTTCTTC. This encodes CAISESRIDEQFF.

The chain carries TRBV5-1 and TRBJ1-3; 7 positions match TRBD1. The CDR3 extends over 17 amino acids. V trimming: 2 bases; J trimming: 0 bases; junction bases outside the gene matches: 8. CDR1 SGHRS and CDR2 YFSETQ come from the germline V gene. The CDR3 DNA reads as TGCGCCAGCAGCTTATTGACAGGGCAGAGCTCTGGAAACACCATATATTTT. Its protein is CASSLLTGQSSGNTIYF.